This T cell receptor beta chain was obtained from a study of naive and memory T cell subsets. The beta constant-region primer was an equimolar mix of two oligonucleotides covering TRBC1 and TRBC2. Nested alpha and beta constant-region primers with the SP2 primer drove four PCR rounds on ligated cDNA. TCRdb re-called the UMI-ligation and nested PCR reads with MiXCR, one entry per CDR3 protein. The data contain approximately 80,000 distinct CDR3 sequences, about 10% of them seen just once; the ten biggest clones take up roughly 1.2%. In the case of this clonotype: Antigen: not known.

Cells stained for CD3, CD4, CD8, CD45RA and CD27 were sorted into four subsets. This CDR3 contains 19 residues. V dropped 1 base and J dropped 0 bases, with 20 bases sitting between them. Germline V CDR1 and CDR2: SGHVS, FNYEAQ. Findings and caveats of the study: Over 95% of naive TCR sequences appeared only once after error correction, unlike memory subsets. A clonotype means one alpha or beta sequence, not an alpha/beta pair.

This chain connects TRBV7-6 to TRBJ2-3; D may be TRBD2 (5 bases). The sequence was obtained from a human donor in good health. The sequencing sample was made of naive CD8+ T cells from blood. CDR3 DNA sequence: TGTGCCAGCAGCTTAGAGCCCCCCGGATCGGAGGATAGCACAGATACGCAGTATTTT. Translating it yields CASSLEPPGSEDSTDTQYF.